The sequence of this T cell receptor beta chain was determined in a study of blood T cells in healthy people across ages. Study-wide findings and caveats: Diversity figures derived from one million T cells were judged to underestimate the true value. The study found more naive CD4+ cells and higher diversity in long-lived than aged donors. It was not possible, with unsorted PBMCs, to conclusively compare naive and antigen-experienced cells.

Then a second PCR, running roughly 6 to 12 cycles, was carried out with a sample-barcoded 5' primer and a J-beta primer mix. Each CDR3 protein is one row after TCRdb ran MiXCR on the 5' RACE reads. The top ten hold less than 15% of the sample, which has 650,000 to 800,000 distinct CDR3 sequences, more than 45% seen once. In the case of this clonotype: Antigen unknown.

Isolation per sample recovered at least 7 million PBMCs. The CDR3 contains 17 residues. Germline assignment: CDR1 LNHDA and CDR2 SQIVND (reference sequence). Trimming took 5 bases from V and 0 from J, leaving 14 bases between them. The chain links TRBV19 to TRBJ2-6, with D maybe TRBD1 (6 bases). The sequence was obtained from an elderly woman in good health. The sequencing sample was made of blood. The CDR3 protein is CASSLDSVSSGANVLTF. Written as DNA, the CDR3 is TGTGCCAGTAGTCTGGACAGTGTCAGCTCTGGGGCCAACGTCCTGACTTTC.